The 15 T cell receptor beta chains presented below share a single source sample, sequenced in a study of cytomegalovirus exposure and HLA in healthy donors. A multiplex PCR was run with 60 Vbeta primers and 13 Jbeta primers. This table comes from immunoSEQ multiplex PCR, and its TCRdb copy is limited to in-frame clones, with some not included. Here the sample spans 150,000 or so clones, approximately 86% being singletons. The sequenced sample consisted of PBMCs. All receptors derive from a woman younger than 30 in good health and CMV-seronegative.

This clone was counted only a few times. This chain links TRBV5-6 with TRBJ1-4; 7 bases align to TRBD1. This CDR3 region has 14 residues. The J segment lost 4 bases and the V segment lost 5 bases, leaving 5 bases of the junction unmatched. Germline V CDR1 and CDR2: SGHDT, YYEEEE. The DNA of the CDR3 is TGTGCCAGCAGATCGGGACAGCTTAATGAAAAACTGTTTTTT. The encoded protein is CASRSGQLNEKLFF.

The table lists this clone with a count of one. The chain joins TRBV5-1 to TRBJ2-7, with 7 bases fitting TRBD1. The trim removed 5 bases at V and 2 bases at J, leaving 7 bases unmatched. From germline, CDR1 is SGHRS and CDR2 YFSETQ. This CDR3 region has 14 residues. CDR3 nucleotides: TGCGCCAGCAGGAGACCGGGACAGCCCTACGAGCAGTACTTC. It is translated as CASRRPGQPYEQYF.

J is TRBJ2-3 and V is TRBV18; D remains ambiguous. This CDR3 comprises 15 residues. CDR1 is KGHSH and CDR2 is LQKENI in the germline V gene. V was clipped by 0 bases and J by 1 base, with 8 bases between them. The CDR3 DNA reads as TGTGCCAGCTCACCACCGAGCCTCGGCACAGATACGCAGTATTTT. It translates to CASSPPSLGTDTQYF.

This chain joins TRBV4-1 and TRBJ1-2, with 7 bases aligning to TRBD1. The CDR3 totals 14 residues. CDR1 and CDR2 (germline): MGHRA, YSYEKL. With V trimmed by 1 base and J by 4 bases, 3 bases remained unmatched. The DNA for the CDR3 is TGCGCCAGCAGCCAAGGAACAGGGGTCTATGGCTACACCTTC. Amino acids: CASSQGTGVYGYTF.

The chain recombines TRBV30 with TRBJ2-7; 10 bases match TRBD2. The CDR3 covers 15 residues. J gave up 2 bases and V 5 bases, and 9 bases lay outside the gene matches. Germline V gene lookup returns CDR1 GTSNPN and CDR2 SVGIG (reference sequence). DNA for the CDR3: TGTGCCTGGGCAGCGGGGGGGCGTTTAACCTACGAGCAGTACTTC. Encoded protein: CAWAAGGRLTYEQYF. Looking up the rest from reference TRBV30 and TRBJ2-7 gives the full variable domain: SQTIHQWPATLVQPVGSPLSLECTVEGTSNPNLYWYRQAAGRGLQLLFYSVGIGQISSEVPQNLSASRPQDRQFILSSKKLLLSDSGFYLCAWAAGGRLTYEQYFGPGTRLTVT.

The chain is built from TRBV5-1 and TRBJ2-5; 7 bases map to TRBD1. The trim removed 3 bases at V and 1 base at J, leaving 3 bases unmatched. The CDR3 is 14 amino acids. From germline, CDR1 is SGHRS and CDR2 YFSETQ. The CDR3: CASSSDRVQETQYF. The CDR3 region has the DNA TGCGCCAGCAGCTCCGACAGGGTCCAAGAGACCCAGTACTTC.

The rearrangement links TRBV7-6 to TRBJ2-2; no firm D call. V was pared by 1 base and J by 0 bases, with 12 bases between. This CDR3 is 17 amino acids long. CDR1 and CDR2 from the germline V gene are SGHVS and FNYEAQ. The CDR3 sequence: CASSLVVEPTNTGELFF. The CDR3 DNA reads as TGTGCCAGCAGCTTAGTGGTTGAGCCCACGAACACCGGGGAGCTGTTTTTT.

The rearrangement uses TRBV5-8 and TRBJ2-1; TRBD1 aligns across 8 bases. Germline V gene lookup returns CDR1 SGHTS and CDR2 YDEGEE. V shed 4 bases, J shed 9 bases, and the junction held 9 bases outside the gene matches. This CDR3 comprises 14 residues. The chain's CDR3 is CASSPRTGSIEQFF. The CDR3 DNA sequence: TGTGCCAGCAGCCCCCGGACAGGGTCCATTGAGCAGTTCTTC.

This chain uses TRBV19 with TRBJ1-2; 9 bases fit TRBD1. The trim removed 6 bases at V and 4 bases at J, leaving 15 bases unmatched. Germline V gene data show CDR1 as LNHDA and CDR2 as SQIVND (reference sequence). The CDR3 has 17 amino acids. CDR3 coding DNA: TGTGCCAGTAGGGGAACGGGACAGGGCTCCCCTGTCTATGGCTACACCTTC. This codes for CASRGTGQGSPVYGYTF.

The J gene is TRBJ2-2, the V gene TRBV19, with D possibly matching TRBD1 (6 bases). The germline V gene has CDR1 LNHDA and CDR2 SQIVND (reference sequence). V was clipped by 5 bases and J by 4 bases, with 11 bases between them. The CDR3 consists of 14 residues. In DNA, the CDR3 is TGTGCCAGTAGTGTGGACAGATTCACCGGGGAGCTGTTTTTT. Its translation is CASSVDRFTGELFF.

This chain joins TRBV6-6 and TRBJ2-7, with D unclear. The V end was cut by 7 bases, the J end by 6 bases, with 13 bases between. This CDR3 region has 12 residues. The germline gives CDR1 MNHNY, CDR2 SVGAGI (reference sequence). The CDR3 spells CASTYQVGEQYF. CDR3 DNA sequence: TGTGCCAGCACCTACCAGGTCGGCGAGCAGTACTTC.

V is TRBV29-1 and J is TRBJ2-1; D unclear. Germline V lookup: CDR1 SQVTM, CDR2 ANQGSEA. The ends were cut back, 5 bases at V and 6 bases at J, with 5 bases in the middle. This CDR3 has 10 residues. CDR3 nucleotides: TGCAGCGTTCTTTCCAATGAGCAGTTCTTC. It yields the protein CSVLSNEQFF.

About this clone itself: One end of the junction does not line up with germline, which may come from a read error. The rearrangement joins TRBV7-9 to TRBJ1-1, with unresolved D. The germline CDR1 and CDR2 sequences are SEHNR and FQNEAQ (reference sequence). The CDR3 covers 12 residues. CDR3 DNA: TGTTCCAGCATGGGCCTTAACACTGAAGCTTTCTTT. Translating it yields CSSMGLNTEAFF. Drawing the rest from reference TRBV7-9 and TRBJ1-1, the complete variable domain is DTGVSQNPRHKITKRGQNVTFRCDPISEHNRLYWYRQTLGQGPEFLTYFQNEAQLEKSRLLSDRFSAERPKGSFSTLEIQRTEQGDSAMYLCSSMGLNTEAFFGQGTRLTVV.

This clone was counted a few times. The CDR3 DNA reads TGTGCCAGCAGCACCGACAGGCTCTACGAGCAGTACTTC. Its translation is CASSTDRLYEQYF. V gene TRBV5-6 combines with J gene TRBJ2-7; a possible D gene is TRBD1 (6 bases). Per germline, CDR1 SGHDT and CDR2 YYEEEE. The CDR3 loop spans 13 amino acids. The ends were cut back, 4 bases at V and 3 bases at J, with 11 bases in the middle.

Comments on this clone: Mismatch with germline at one junction end may stem from a read error. The CDR3: CASSLGQYEQYF. The CDR3 coding sequence is TGTGCCAGCAGTTTAGGACAGTACGAGCAGTACTTC. This rearrangement joins TRBV7-8 to TRBJ2-7; perhaps TRBD1 as D (6 bases). The length of the CDR3 is 12 residues. Per the germline V gene, CDR1 is SGHVS and CDR2 is FQNEAQ.